This entry lists 11 T cell receptor beta chains sequenced from one sample in a study of blood T cell repertoires in COVID-19. TCRdb keeps only in-frame clones here, not all; method: immunoSEQ multiplex PCR. This table has under 450,000 clones, about 89% appearing once. The sequenced sample consisted of peripheral blood. These receptors were obtained from a woman aged 40 to 49 with COVID-19, enrolled during active disease.

The chain is built from TRBV13 and TRBJ1-2, with 12 bases aligning to TRBD1. V shed 2 bases and J 3 bases; nucleotides not matched to a gene: 4. CDR3 length equals 16 residues. Germline V gene lookup returns CDR1 PRHDT and CDR2 FYEKMQ (reference sequence). CDR3 coding DNA: TGTGCCAGCAGCTTACTGGGACAGGGGGCCCACTATGGCTACACCTTC. Amino acids: CASSLLGQGAHYGYTF.

This chain joins TRBV7-2 and TRBJ2-4; 7 bases line up with TRBD1. This CDR3 has 15 amino acids. Germline assignment: CDR1 SGHTA and CDR2 FQGNSA. V lost 5 bases and J lost 6; bases outside the gene matches: 10. The CDR3 DNA sequence: TGTGCCAGCAGCCCAATGAGGGCAGGGGGAAACATTCAGTACTTC. It translates to CASSPMRAGGNIQYF.

The rearrangement links TRBV4-3 to TRBJ2-7; TRBD1 aligns across 7 bases. CDR1 is LGHNA, CDR2 YSLEER, per germline. CDR3 length: 14 residues. The V gene end was trimmed by 1 base and the J gene end by 3 bases; junction bases not matched to a gene: 3. CDR3: CASSQVRQGYEQYF. DNA for the CDR3: TGCGCCAGCAGCCAAGTTCGACAGGGCTACGAGCAGTACTTC.

V and J are TRBV5-6 and TRBJ2-5, with TRBD1 identical over 9 bases. The J segment lost 5 bases and the V segment lost 3 bases, leaving 5 bases of the junction unmatched. Germline V CDR1 and CDR2: SGHDT, YYEEEE. The CDR3 is 14 amino acids. CDR3 nucleotide sequence: TGTGCCAGCAGCTCCCAGACAGGGGGGGAGACCCAGTACTTC. Translation: CASSSQTGGETQYF.

This sequence joins TRBV19 and TRBJ2-2, with 8 bases lining up with TRBD1. The ends lost 9 bases at V and 5 bases at J; junction bases unmatched: 8. Looked up from germline, CDR1 is LNHDA and CDR2 is SQIVND (reference sequence). The length of the CDR3 is 14 residues. CDR3 loop: CASRTGGFTGELFF. The DNA of the CDR3 is TGTGCCAGCCGAACAGGGGGTTTTACCGGGGAGCTGTTTTTT.

The chain links TRBV11-2 to TRBJ2-3, with TRBD2 identical over 10 bases. Germline V lookup: CDR1 SGHAT, CDR2 FQNNGV. The V segment lost 7 bases and the J segment 3 bases; nucleotides outside the gene matches: 7. CDR3 length: 15 residues. Here the CDR3 DNA reads TGTGCCAGCACCGGAGGACTAGCGGTAACAGATACGCAGTATTTT. Its translation: CASTGGLAVTDTQYF.

The J gene is TRBJ1-4, the V gene TRBV6-5; maybe TRBD1 (6 bases). The V and J ends lost 4 bases and 0 bases respectively, with 9 bases between them. The CDR3 loop spans 15 amino acids. Germline CDR1 MNHEY, CDR2 SVGAGI. CDR3 residues: CASSSQGTTNEKLFF. For the CDR3, the DNA is TGTGCCAGCAGTTCCCAGGGGACAACTAATGAAAAACTGTTTTTT.

The chain links TRBV7-9 to TRBJ1-1, with TRBD1 matching over 12 bases. The V segment lost 5 bases and the J segment 1 base; nucleotides outside the gene matches: 8. Germline CDR1 SEHNR, CDR2 FQNEAQ (reference sequence). The CDR3 covers 17 residues. This chain's CDR3 is CASSDPGQGAQNTEAFF. In DNA form, the CDR3 reads TGTGCCAGCAGCGATCCGGGACAGGGGGCCCAGAACACTGAAGCTTTCTTT.

The V and J genes are TRBV28 and TRBJ1-3; 11 nucleotides align to TRBD1. The J segment lost 0 bases and the V segment lost 1 base, leaving 5 bases of the junction unmatched. Germline CDR1 reads MDHEN; CDR2 reads SYDVKM. CDR3 length: 18 residues. CDR3 DNA: TGTGCCAGCAGTTTATTGTTCGGGACAGGGGGCTCTGGAAACACCATATATTTT. Residues: CASSLLFGTGGSGNTIYF.

The J gene is TRBJ2-7, the V gene TRBV3-1 (or the pseudogene TRBV3-2); a weak D match, TRBD1 (5 bases). Germline lookup yields CDR1 LGHDT and CDR2 YNNKEL (reference sequence). The CDR3 runs to 11 residues. Between the trimmed V and J ends, which lost 1 base and 11 bases, there was a span of 9 bases. CDR3 region: CASSQGEGEYF. The CDR3 DNA follows: TGTGCCAGCAGCCAAGGGGAAGGGGAGTACTTC.

This clone was counted a few times. CDR3 sequence reads: CASSIRRGGPGELFF. The CDR3 DNA follows: TGTGCCAGTAGTATCCGCCGGGGGGGCCCCGGGGAGCTGTTTTTT. This rearrangement joins TRBV19 to TRBJ2-2, with TRBD2 matching over 8 bases. The junction had 6 bases not matched to a gene; V was cut back by 3 bases and J by 6 bases. Germline V gene sequence: CDR1 LNHDA, CDR2 SQIVND (reference sequence). This CDR3 comprises 15 residues.